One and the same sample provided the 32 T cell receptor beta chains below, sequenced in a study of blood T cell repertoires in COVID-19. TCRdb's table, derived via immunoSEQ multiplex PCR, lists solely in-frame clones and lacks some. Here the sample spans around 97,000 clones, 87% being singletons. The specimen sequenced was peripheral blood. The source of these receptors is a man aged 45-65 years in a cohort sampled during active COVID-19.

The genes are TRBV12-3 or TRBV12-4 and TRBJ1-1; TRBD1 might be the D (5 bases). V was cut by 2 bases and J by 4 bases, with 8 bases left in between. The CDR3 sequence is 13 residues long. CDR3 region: CASSLSRATEAFF. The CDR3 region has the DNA TGTGCCAGCAGTTTAAGCAGGGCCACTGAAGCTTTCTTT.

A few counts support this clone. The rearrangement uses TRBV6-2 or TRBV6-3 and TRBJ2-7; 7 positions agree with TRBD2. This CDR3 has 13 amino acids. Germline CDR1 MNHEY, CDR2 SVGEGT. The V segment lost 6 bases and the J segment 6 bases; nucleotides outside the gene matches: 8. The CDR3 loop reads CASSRTSLGEQYF. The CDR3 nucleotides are TGTGCCAGCAGCCGGACTAGTCTCGGCGAGCAGTACTTC.

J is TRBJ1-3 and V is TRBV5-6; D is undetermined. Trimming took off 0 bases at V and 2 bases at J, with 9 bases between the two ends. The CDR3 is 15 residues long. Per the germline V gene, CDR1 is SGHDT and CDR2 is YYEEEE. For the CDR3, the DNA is TGTGCCAGCAGCTTGGCCGGGAGACCTGGAAACACCATATATTTT. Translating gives CASSLAGRPGNTIYF.

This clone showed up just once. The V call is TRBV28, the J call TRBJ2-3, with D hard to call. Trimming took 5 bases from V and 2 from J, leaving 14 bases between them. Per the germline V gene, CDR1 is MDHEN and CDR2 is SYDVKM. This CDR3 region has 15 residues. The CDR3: CASSAASRLTDTQYF. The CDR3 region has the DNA TGTGCCAGCAGTGCGGCCTCAAGACTCACAGATACGCAGTATTTT.

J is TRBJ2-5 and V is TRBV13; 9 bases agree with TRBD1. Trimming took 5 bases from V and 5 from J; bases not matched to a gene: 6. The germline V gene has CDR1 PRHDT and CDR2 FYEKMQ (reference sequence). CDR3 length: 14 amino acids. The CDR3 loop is CASSSTGGRETQYF. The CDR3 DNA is TGTGCCAGCAGCAGTACAGGGGGCCGGGAGACCCAGTACTTC. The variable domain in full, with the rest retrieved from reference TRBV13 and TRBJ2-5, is AAGVIQSPRHLIKEKRETATLKCYPIPRHDTVYWYQQGPGQDPQFLISFYEKMQSDKGSIPDRFSAQQFSDYHSELNMSSLELGDSALYFCASSSTGGRETQYFGPGTRLLVL.

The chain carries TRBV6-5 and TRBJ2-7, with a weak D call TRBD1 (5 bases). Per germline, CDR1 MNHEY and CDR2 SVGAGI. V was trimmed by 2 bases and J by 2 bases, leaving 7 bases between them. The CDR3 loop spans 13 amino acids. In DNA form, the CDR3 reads TGTGCCAGCAGTTACCGACAGACCTACGAGCAGTACTTC. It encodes CASSYRQTYEQYF.

CDR3 nucleotides: TGTGCCACCAGTGATTTGCCCTCCGCTGGAAACACCATATATTTT. Translated, it gives CATSDLPSAGNTIYF. The chain employs TRBV24-1 and TRBJ1-3, with D hard to call. The V gene lost 0 bases and the J gene lost 2 bases, with 7 bases spanning the gap. Germline CDR1 is KGHDR and CDR2 is SFDVKD. The CDR3 covers 15 residues.

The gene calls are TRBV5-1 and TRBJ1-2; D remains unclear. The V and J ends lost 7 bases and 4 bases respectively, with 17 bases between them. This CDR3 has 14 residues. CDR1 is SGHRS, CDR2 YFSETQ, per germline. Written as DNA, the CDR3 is TGCGCCAGCGGGGTCTCGGGGATCGTCTATGGCTACACCTTC. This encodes CASGVSGIVYGYTF.

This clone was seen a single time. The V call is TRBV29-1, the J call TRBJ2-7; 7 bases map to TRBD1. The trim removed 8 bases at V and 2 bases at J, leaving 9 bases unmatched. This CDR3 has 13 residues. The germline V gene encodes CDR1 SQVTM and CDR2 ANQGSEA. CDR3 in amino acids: CSSLRGIPYEQYV. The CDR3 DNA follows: TGCAGCTCCCTCAGGGGGATTCCCTACGAGCAGTACGTC.

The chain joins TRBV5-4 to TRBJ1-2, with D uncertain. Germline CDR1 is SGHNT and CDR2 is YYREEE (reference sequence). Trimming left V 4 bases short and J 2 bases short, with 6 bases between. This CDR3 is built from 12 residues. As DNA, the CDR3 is TGTGCCAGCAGCCCCGGGAACTATGGCTACACCTTC. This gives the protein CASSPGNYGYTF.

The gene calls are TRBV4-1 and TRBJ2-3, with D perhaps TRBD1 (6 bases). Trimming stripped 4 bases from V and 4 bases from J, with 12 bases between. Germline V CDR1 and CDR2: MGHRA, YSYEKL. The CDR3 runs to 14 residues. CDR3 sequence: CASSPRQDADTQYF. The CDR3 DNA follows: TGCGCCAGCAGCCCCCGACAGGACGCAGATACGCAGTATTTT.

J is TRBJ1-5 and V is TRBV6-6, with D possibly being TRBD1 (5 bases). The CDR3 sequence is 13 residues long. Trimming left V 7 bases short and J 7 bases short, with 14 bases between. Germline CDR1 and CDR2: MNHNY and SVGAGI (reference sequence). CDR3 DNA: TGTGCCAGCACTTCGGGGGTGGACCAGCCCCAGCATTTT. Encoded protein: CASTSGVDQPQHF.

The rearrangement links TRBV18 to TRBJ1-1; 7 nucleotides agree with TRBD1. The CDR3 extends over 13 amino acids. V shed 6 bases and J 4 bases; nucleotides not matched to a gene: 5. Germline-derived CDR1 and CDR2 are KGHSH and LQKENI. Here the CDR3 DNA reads TGTGCCAGCTCGGAAGGGACAGTCACTGAAGCTTTCTTT. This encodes CASSEGTVTEAFF.

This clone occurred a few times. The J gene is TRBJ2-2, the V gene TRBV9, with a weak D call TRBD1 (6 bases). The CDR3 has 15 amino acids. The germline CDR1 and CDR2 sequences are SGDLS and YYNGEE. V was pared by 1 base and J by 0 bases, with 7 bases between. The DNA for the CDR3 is TGTGCCAGCAGCGTACAGGGGACGAACACCGGGGAGCTGTTTTTT. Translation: CASSVQGTNTGELFF. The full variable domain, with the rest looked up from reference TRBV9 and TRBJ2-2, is DSGVTQTPKHLITATGQRVTLRCSPRSGDLSVYWYQQSLDQGLQFLIQYYNGEERAKGNILERFSAQQFPDLHSELNLSSLELGDSALYFCASSVQGTNTGELFFGEGSRLTVL.

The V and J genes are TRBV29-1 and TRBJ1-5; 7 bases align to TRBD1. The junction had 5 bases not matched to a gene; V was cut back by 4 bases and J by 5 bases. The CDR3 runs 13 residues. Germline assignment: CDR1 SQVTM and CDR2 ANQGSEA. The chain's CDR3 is CSVVEGGYQPQHF. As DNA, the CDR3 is TGCAGCGTTGTAGAAGGGGGCTATCAGCCCCAGCATTTT.

This CDR3 reads CSASLRGTGGANVLTF. The CDR3 nucleotides are TGCAGTGCTAGTTTGAGAGGGACTGGAGGGGCCAACGTCCTGACTTTC. The gene calls are TRBV20-1 and TRBJ2-6; a weak D match, TRBD2 (6 bases). Trimming stripped 3 bases from V and 4 bases from J, with 16 bases between. CDR1 and CDR2 from the germline V gene are DFQATT and SNEGSKA (reference sequence). This CDR3 is built from 16 residues.

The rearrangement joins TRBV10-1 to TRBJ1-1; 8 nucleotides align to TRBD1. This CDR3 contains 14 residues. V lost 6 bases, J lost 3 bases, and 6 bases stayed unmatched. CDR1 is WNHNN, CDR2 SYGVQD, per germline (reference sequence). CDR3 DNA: TGCGCCAGCAGCGAGGACAGGGTATACACTGAAGCTTTCTTT. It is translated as CASSEDRVYTEAFF.

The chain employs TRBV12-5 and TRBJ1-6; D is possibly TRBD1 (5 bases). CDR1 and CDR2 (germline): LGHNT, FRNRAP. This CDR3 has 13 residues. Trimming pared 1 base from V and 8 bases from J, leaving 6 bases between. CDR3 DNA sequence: TGTGCTAGTGGTTTGGAGACAGATTCACCCCTCCACTTT. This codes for CASGLETDSPLHF.

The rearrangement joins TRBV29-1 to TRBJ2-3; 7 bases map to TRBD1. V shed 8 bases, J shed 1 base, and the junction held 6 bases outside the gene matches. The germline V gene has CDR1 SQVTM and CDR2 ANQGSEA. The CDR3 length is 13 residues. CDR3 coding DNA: TGCAGCTTGAGACAGGGACGCACAGATACGCAGTATTTT. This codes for CSLRQGRTDTQYF.

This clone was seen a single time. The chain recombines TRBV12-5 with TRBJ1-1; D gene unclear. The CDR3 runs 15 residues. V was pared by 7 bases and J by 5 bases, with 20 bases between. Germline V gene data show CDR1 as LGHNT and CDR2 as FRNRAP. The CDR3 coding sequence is TGTGCTAGTGCCGATCCGACGGGGAGGTGGACTGAAGCTTTCTTT. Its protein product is CASADPTGRWTEAFF. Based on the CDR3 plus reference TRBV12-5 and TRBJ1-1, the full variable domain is DARVTQTPRHKVTEMGQEVTMRCQPILGHNTVFWYRQTMMQGLELLAYFRNRAPLDDSGMPKDRFSAEMPDATLATLKIQPSEPRDSAVYFCASADPTGRWTEAFFGQGTRLTVV.

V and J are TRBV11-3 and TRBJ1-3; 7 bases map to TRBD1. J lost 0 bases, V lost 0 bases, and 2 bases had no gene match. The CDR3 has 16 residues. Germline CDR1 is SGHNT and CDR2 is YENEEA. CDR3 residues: CASSLEGTASGNTIYF. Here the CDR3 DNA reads TGTGCCAGCAGCTTAGAGGGGACAGCCTCTGGAAACACCATATATTTT.

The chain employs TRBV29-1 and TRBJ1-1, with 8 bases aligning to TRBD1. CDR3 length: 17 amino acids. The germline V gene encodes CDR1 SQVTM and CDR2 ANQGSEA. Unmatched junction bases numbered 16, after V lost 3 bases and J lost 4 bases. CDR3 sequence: CSVDPRPGQGSSTEAFF. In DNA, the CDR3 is TGCAGCGTTGACCCACGACCCGGACAGGGCTCGAGCACTGAAGCTTTCTTT.

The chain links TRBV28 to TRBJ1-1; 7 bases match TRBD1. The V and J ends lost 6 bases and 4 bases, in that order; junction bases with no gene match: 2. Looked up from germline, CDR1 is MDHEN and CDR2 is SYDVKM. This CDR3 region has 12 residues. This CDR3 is CASSSGGTEAFF. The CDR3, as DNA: TGTGCCAGCAGCTCAGGGGGCACTGAAGCTTTCTTT.

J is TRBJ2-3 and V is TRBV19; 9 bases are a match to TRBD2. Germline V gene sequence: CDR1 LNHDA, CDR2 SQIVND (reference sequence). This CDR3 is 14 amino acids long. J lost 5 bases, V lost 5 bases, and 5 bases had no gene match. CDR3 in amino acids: CASSYSGGLDTQYF. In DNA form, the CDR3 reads TGTGCCAGTAGTTACAGCGGGGGGTTAGATACGCAGTATTTT.

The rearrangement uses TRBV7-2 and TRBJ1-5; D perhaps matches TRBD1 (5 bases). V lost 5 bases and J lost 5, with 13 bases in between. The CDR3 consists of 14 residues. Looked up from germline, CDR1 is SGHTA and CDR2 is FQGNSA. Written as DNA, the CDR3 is TGTGCCAGCAGCGTTGACACAGGTTATCAGCCCCAGCATTTT. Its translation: CASSVDTGYQPQHF. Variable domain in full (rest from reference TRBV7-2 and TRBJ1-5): GAGVSQSPSNKVTEKGKDVELRCDPISGHTALYWYRQSLGQGLEFLIYFQGNSAPDKSGLPSDRFSAERTGGSVSTLTIQRTQQEDSAVYLCASSVDTGYQPQHFGDGTRLSIL.

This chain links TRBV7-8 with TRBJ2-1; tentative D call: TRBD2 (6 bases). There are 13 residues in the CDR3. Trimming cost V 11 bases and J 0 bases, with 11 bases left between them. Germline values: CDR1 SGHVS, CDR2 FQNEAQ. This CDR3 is CAGAGGSYNEQFF. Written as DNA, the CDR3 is TGTGCCGGGGCCGGGGGCTCCTACAATGAGCAGTTCTTC.

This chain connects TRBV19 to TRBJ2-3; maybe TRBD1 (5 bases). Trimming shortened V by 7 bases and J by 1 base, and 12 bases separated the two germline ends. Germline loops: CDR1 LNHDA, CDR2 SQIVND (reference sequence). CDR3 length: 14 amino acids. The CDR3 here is CASKTSTGTDTQYF. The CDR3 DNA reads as TGTGCCAGTAAAACCTCGACAGGCACAGATACGCAGTATTTT.

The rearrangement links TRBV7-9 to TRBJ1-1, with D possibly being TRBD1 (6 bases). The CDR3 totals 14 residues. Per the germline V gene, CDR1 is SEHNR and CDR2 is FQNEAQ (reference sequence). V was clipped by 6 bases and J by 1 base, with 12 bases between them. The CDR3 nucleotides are TGTGCCAGCAGTTCCGGGACACAGAACACTGAAGCTTTCTTT. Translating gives CASSSGTQNTEAFF.

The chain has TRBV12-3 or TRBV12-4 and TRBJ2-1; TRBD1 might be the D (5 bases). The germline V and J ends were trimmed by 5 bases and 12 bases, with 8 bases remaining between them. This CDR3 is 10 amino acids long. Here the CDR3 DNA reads TGTGCCAGCAGTCGCACAGGGCAGTTCTTC. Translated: CASSRTGQFF.

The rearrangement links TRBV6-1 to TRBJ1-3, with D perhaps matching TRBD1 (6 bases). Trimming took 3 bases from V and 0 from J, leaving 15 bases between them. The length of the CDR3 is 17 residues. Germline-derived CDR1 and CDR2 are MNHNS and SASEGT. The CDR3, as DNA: TGTGCCAGCAGTGACACGACGATGACAGGCTCTGGAAACACCATATATTTT. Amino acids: CASSDTTMTGSGNTIYF.

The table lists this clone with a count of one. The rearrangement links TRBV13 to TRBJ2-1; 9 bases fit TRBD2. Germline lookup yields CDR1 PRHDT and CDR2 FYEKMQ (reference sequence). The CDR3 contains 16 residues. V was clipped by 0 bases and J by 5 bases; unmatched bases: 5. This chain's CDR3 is CASSLGPSGGHNEQFF. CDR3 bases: TGTGCCAGCAGCTTAGGACCCAGCGGGGGGCACAATGAGCAGTTCTTC.

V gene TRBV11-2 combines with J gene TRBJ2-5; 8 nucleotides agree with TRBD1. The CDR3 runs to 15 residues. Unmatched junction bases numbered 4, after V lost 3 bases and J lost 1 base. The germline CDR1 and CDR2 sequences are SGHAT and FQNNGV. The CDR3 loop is CASSFGTGLQETQYF. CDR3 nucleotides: TGTGCCAGCAGCTTTGGGACAGGCCTCCAAGAGACCCAGTACTTC.